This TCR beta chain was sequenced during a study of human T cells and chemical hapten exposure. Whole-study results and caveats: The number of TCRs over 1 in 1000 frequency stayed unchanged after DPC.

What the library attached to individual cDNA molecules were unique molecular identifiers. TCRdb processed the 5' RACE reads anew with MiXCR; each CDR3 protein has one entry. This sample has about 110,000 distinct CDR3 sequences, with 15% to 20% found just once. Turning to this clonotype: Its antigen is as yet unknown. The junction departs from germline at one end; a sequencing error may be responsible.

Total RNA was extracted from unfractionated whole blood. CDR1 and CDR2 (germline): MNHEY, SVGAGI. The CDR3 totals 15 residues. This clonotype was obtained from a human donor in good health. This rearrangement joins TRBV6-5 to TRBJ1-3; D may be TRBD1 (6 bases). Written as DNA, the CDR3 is TGTGCCAGCAGTTACGAGGGGGTCTCTGGAAACGCCATATATTTT. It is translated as CASSYEGVSGNAIYF.